This T cell receptor beta chain emerged from a study of blood T cell repertoires in COVID-19. This clone appeared a single time. CDR3 length equals 16 residues. J lost 0 bases, V lost 10 bases, and 10 bases had no gene match. Germline loops: CDR1 LNHDA, CDR2 SQIVND (reference sequence). TCRdb's table, derived via immunoSEQ multiplex PCR, lists solely in-frame clones and lacks some. The sample includes approximately 270,000 clones, about 85% of them seen just once. This chain uses TRBV19 with TRBJ2-1, with TRBD2 identical over 9 bases. This TCR was sampled from a human donor with COVID-19, enrolled during active disease. The donor label of this sample is uncertain. Input material: peripheral blood. For the CDR3, the DNA is TGTGCCACCAAACCTAGCGGGGTAATCTCCTACAATGAGCAGTTCTTC. Its translation is CATKPSGVISYNEQFF. Combining the CDR3 with reference TRBV19 and TRBJ2-1 gives the whole variable domain DGGITQSPKYLFRKEGQNVTLSCEQNLNHDAMYWYRQDPGQGLRLIYYSQIVNDFQKGDIAEGYSVSREKKESFPLTVTSAQKNPTAFYLCATKPSGVISYNEQFFGPGTRLTVL.